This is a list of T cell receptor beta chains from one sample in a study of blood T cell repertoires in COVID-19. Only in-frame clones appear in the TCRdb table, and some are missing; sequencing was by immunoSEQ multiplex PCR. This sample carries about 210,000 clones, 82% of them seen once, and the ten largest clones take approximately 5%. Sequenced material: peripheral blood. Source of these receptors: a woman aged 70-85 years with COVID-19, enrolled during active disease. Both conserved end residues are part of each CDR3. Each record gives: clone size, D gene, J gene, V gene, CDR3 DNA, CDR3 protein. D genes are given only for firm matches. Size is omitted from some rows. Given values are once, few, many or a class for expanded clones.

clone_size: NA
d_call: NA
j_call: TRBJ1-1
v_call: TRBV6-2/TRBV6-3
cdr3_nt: TGTGCCAGCAGTTACTCGACGGGTAGGGCTTTCTTT
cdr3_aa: CASSYSTGRAFF

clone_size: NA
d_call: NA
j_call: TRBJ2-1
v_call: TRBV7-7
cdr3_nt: TGTGCCAGCAGCTTGTCCCTTTACAATGAGCAGTTCTTC
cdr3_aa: CASSLSLYNEQFF

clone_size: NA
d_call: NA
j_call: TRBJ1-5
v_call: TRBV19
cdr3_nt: TGTGCCAGTAGTATCGGCGGGGCTCGCAATCAGCCCCAGCATTTT
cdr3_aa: CASSIGGARNQPQHF

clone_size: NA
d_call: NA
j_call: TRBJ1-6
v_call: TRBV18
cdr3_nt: TGTGCCAGCTCACCGTCAGGGGCTGAATCACCCCTCCACTTT
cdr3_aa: CASSPSGAESPLHF

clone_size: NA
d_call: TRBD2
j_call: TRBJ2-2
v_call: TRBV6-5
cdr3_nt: TGTGCCAGCAGCCAGCTAGCGGGAGTGCGCGGGGAGCTGTTTTTT
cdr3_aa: CASSQLAGVRGELFF

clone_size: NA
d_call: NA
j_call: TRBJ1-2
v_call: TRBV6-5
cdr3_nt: TGTGCCACCCACGCCGGTTCCGGTGGGCGGGATGGCTACACCTTC
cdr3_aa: CATHAGSGGRDGYTF

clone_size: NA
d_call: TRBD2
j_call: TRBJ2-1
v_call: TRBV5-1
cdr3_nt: TGCGCCAGCAGCTTAGGACTAGCGGGGTCCTACAATGAGCAGTTCTTC
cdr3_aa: CASSLGLAGSYNEQFF

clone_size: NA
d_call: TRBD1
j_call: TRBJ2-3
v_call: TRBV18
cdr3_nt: TGTGCCAGCTCAACTACGACAGGGGGACTCGCAGATACGCAGTATTTT
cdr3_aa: CASSTTTGGLADTQYF

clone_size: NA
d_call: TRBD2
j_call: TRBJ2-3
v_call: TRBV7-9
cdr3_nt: TGTGCCAGCAGCTTCGGTAATAGCGGGAGGACAGATACGCAGTATTTT
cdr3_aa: CASSFGNSGRTDTQYF

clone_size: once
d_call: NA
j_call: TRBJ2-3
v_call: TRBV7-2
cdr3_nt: TGTGCCAGCAGCGTGATGGCGCGGGATACGCAGTATTTT
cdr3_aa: CASSVMARDTQYF

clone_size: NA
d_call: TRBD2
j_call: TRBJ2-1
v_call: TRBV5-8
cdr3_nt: TGTGCCAGCAGCTTGGGGTTAGCGGGTCCCTACAATGAGCAGTTCTTC
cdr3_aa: CASSLGLAGPYNEQFF

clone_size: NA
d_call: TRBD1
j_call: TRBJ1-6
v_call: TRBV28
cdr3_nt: TGTGCCAGCAGTTTGGACAGGGACCTAGTCCTCCACTTT
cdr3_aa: CASSLDRDLVLHF

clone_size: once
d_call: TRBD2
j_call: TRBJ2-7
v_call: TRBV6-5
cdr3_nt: TGTGCCAGCAGTTACGGGACTAGCGGCATGAAGCAGTACTTC
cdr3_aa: CASSYGTSGMKQYF

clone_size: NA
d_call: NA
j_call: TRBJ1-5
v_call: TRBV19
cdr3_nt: TGTGCCAGTAGAACACAGGGTTATAGCAATCAGCCCCAGCATTTT
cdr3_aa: CASRTQGYSNQPQHF

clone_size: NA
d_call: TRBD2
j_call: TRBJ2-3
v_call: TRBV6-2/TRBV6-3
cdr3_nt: TGTGCCAGCAGTTACTCGGCTAGCGGGGATACGCAGTATTTT
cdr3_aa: CASSYSASGDTQYF

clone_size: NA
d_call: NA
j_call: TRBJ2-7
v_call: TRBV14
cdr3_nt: TGTGCCAGCAGCCTTCGGCGGAGACAGGGAGGAAACTACGAGCAGTACTTC
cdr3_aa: CASSLRRRQGGNYEQYF

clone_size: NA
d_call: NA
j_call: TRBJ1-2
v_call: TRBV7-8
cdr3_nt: TGTGCCAGCAGCTTAGAAACGGATGGCTACACCTTC
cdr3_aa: CASSLETDGYTF

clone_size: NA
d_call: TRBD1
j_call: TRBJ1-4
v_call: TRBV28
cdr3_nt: TGTGCCAGCAGACTAAGACAGGGCCAACTGTTTTTT
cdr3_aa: CASRLRQGQLFF

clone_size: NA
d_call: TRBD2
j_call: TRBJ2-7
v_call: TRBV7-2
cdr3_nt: TGTGCCAGCAGCTTAATGACTAGCGGGACCTACGAGCAGTACTTC
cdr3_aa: CASSLMTSGTYEQYF

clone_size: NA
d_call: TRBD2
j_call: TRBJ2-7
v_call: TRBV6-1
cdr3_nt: TGTGCCAGCAGTGTAGGACTAGCGGGAGGTGCCAACTCCTACGAGCAGTACTTC
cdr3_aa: CASSVGLAGGANSYEQYF

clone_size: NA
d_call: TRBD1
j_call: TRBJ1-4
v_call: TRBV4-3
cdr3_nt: TGCGCCAGCAGCCCCGACAGGGGATTTAATGAAAAACTGTTTTTT
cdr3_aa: CASSPDRGFNEKLFF

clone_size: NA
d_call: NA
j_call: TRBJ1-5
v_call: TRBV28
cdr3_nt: TGTGCCAGCAGTCCTCAGGGATTACCCAATCAGCCCCAGCATTTT
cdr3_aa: CASSPQGLPNQPQHF

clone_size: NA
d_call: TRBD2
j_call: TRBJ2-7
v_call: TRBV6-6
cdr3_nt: TGTGCCAGCAGTTTTAGCGGGTTCTACGAGCAGTACTTC
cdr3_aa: CASSFSGFYEQYF

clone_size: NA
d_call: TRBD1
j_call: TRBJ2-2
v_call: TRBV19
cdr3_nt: TGTGCCAGTAGTACGACAGGGGGCTCTATCACCGGGGAGCTGTTTTTT
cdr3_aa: CASSTTGGSITGELFF

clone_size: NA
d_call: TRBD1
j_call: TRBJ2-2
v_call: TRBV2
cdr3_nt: TGTGCCAGCAGGGACAGGGTTCCGACCGGGGAGCTGTTTTTT
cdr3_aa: CASRDRVPTGELFF

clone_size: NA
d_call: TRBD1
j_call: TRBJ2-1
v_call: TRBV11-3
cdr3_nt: TGTGCCAGCAGCTCTCCGGACAGGAGCAACAATGAGCAGTTCTTC
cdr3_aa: CASSSPDRSNNEQFF

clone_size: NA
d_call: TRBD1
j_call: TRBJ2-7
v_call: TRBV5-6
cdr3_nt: TGTGCCAGCAGCTCCCCTAACAGGGGGTCCTACGAGCAGTACTTC
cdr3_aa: CASSSPNRGSYEQYF

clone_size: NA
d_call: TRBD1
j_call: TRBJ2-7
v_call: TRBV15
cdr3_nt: TGTGCCACCAGCGGTGGGACAGGCTACGAGCAGTACTTC
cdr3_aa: CATSGGTGYEQYF

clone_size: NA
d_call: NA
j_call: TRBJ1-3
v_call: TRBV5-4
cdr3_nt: TGTGCCAGCAGCTTGGCAGGCTCTGGAAACACCATATATTTT
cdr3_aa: CASSLAGSGNTIYF

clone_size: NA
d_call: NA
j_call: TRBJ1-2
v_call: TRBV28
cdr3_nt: TGTGCCAGCAGCCCTATTCTGGGAGGGGGATTAGCTAACTATGGCTACACCTTC
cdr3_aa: CASSPILGGGLANYGYTF

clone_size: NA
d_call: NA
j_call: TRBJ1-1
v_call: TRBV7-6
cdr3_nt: TGTGCCAGCAGCTTTGGCTCGCGATCCGGGGAAGTTAACACTGAAGCTTTCTTT
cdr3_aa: CASSFGSRSGEVNTEAFF

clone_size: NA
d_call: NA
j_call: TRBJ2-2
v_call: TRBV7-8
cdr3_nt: TGTGCCAGCAGCCATACACAGGGAGCGGGGGAGCTGTTTTTT
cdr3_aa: CASSHTQGAGELFF

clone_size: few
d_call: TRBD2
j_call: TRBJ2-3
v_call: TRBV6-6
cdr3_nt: TGTGCCAGCAGTCCCTGGACTGGGGGGGAAGATACGCAGTATTTT
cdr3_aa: CASSPWTGGEDTQYF

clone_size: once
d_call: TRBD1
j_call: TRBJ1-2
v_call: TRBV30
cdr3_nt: TGTGCCTGGAGTGTACTCAGGGGGGCCAGGTCTAACTATGGCTACACCTTC
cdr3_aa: CAWSVLRGARSNYGYTF

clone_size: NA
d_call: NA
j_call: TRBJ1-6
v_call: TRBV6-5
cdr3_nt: TGTGCCAGCAGTTACGGGGCCGACGCACCCCTCCACTTT
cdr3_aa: CASSYGADAPLHF

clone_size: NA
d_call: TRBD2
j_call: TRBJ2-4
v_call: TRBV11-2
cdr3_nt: TGTGCCAGCATGTTAGCGGGTGCCAACATTCAGTACTTC
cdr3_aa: CASMLAGANIQYF

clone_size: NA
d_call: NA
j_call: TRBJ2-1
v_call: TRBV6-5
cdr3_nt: TGTGCCAGCAGTTACTCGACGGGGTTCTACAATGAGCAGTTCTTC
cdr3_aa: CASSYSTGFYNEQFF

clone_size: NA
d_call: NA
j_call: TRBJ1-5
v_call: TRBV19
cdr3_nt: TGTGCCAGTAGTATAATGAGGGGCAATCAGCCCCAGCATTTT
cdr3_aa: CASSIMRGNQPQHF

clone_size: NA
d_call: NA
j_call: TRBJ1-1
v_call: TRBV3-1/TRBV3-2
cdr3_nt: TGTGCCAGCAGCCAAGACGAGGAGGGGACCGGATCCATGAACACTGAAGCTTTCTTT
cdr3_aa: CASSQDEEGTGSMNTEAFF

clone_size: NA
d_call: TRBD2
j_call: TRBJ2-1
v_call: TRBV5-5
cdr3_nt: TGTGCCAGCAGCTTGGACCCACTAGCGAGCTACAATGAGCAGTTCTTC
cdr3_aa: CASSLDPLASYNEQFF

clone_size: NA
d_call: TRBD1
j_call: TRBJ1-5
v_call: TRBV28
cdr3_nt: TGTGCCAGCAGGGGACCACAGGGGGCTTATCAGCCCCAGCATTTT
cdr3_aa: CASRGPQGAYQPQHF

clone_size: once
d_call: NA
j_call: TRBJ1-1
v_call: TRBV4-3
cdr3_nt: TGCGCCAGCAGCCAAGACCCAGGGCCGCGGGGGACTGAAGCTTTCTTT
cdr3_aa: CASSQDPGPRGTEAFF

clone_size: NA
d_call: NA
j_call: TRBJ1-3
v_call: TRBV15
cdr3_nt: TGTGCCACCAGCACCGGGACAACCTCTGGAAACACCATATATTTT
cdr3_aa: CATSTGTTSGNTIYF

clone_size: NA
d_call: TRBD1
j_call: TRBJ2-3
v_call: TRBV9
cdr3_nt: TGTGCCAGCAGCGAGGGGACAGGGCTAGGATCAGATACGCAGTATTTT
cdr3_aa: CASSEGTGLGSDTQYF

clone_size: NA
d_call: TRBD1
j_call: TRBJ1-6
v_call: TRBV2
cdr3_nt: TGTGCCAGCAGTGGGGGGGACAGGGGGAATTCACCCCTCCACTTT
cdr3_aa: CASSGGDRGNSPLHF

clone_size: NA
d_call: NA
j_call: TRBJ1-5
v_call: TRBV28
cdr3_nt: TGTGCCAGCAGTGCGGGCCTTACAAATCAGCCCCAGCATTTT
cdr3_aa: CASSAGLTNQPQHF

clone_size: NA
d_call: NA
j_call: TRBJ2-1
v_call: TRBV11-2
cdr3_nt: TGTGCCAGCAGCTCCGCCGTGGGAGCTAGCGCTGAGCAGTTCTTC
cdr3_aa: CASSSAVGASAEQFF

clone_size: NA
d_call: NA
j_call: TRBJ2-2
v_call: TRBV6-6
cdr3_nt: TGTGCCAGCAGTAGTTCTCTGAGCGGGGAGCTGTTTTTT
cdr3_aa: CASSSSLSGELFF

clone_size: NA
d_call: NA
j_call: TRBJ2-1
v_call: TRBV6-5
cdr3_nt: TGTGCCAGCATTCCTTGGGGGGTCTCCTACAATGAGCAGTTCTTC
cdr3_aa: CASIPWGVSYNEQFF

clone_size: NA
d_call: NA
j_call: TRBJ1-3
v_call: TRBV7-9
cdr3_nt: TGTGCCAGCAGCTTAGCTTCCGGGTCTTTAAACACCATATATTTT
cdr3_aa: CASSLASGSLNTIYF

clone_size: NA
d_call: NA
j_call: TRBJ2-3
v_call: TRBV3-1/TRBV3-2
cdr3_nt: TGTGCCAGCAGCCAAGGACTACTCCGGGCGGGGAGCACAGATACGCAGTATTTT
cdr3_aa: CASSQGLLRAGSTDTQYF

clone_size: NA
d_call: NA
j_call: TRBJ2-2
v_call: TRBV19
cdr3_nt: TGTGCCAGTAGTTCGGCCGGGGAGCTGTTTTTT
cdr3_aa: CASSSAGELFF

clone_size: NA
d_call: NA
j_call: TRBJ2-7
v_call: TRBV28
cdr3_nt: TGTGCCAGCAGTCGACCAGGGGTTGTAGACGAGCAGTACTTC
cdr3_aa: CASSRPGVVDEQYF